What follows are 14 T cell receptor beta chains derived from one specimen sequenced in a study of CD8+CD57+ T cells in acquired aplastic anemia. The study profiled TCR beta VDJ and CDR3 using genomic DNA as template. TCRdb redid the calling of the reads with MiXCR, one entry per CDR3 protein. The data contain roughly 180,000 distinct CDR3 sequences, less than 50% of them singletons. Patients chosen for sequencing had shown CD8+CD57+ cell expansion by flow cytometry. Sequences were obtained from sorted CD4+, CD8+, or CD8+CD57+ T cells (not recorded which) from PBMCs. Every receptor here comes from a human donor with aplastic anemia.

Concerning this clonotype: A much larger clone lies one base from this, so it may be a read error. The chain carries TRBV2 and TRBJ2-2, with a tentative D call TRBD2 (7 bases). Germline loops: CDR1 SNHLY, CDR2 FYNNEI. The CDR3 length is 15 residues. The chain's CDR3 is CARGGGALNAGELFF. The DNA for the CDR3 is TGTGCCAGGGGTGGGGGGGCGCTGAACGCCGGGGAGCTGTTTTTT.

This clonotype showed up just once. CDR3 sequence: CASSSVQGARGSPLHF. The DNA for the CDR3 is TGCGCCAGCAGCTCGGTACAGGGGGCCCGGGGATCACCCCTCCACTTT. The chain employs TRBV5-1 and TRBJ1-6; 9 positions agree with TRBD1. CDR1 is SGHRS and CDR2 is YFSETQ in the germline V gene. CDR3 length equals 16 residues. Trimming removed 3 bases from V and 10 bases from J; junction bases left unmatched: 11.

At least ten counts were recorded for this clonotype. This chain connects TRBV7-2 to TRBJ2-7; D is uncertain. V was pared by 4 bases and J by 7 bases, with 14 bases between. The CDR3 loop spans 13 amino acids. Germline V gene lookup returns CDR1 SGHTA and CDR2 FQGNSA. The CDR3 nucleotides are TGTGCCAGCAGCTCCGAAATATCGAGGGAGCAGTACTTC. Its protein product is CASSSEISREQYF.

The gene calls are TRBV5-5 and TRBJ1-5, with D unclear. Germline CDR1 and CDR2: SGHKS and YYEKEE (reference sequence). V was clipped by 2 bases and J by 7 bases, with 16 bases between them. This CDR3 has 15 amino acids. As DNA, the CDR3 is TGTGCCAGCAGCTTATCCCCACTAGGCTTACAGCCCCAGCATTTT. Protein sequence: CASSLSPLGLQPQHF.

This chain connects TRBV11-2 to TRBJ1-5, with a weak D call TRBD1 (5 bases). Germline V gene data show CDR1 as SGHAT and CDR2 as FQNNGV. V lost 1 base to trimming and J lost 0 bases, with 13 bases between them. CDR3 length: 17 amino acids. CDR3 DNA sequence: TGTGCCAGCAGCTTAGTTTCAGGTGGGGGTAGCAATCAGCCCCAGCATTTT. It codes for CASSLVSGGGSNQPQHF.

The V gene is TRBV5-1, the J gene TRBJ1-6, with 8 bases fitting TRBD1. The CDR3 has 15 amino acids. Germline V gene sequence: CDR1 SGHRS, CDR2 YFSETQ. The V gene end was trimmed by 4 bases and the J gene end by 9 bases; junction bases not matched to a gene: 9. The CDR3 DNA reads TGCGCCAGCAGCCCAGGACAGGGAGGAGGTTCACCCCTCCACTTT. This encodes CASSPGQGGGSPLHF.

The CDR3 here is CSARRTSGGAGNEQFF. The CDR3 bases are TGCAGTGCTAGAAGGACTAGCGGGGGGGCGGGCAATGAGCAGTTCTTC. The gene calls are TRBV20-1 and TRBJ2-1; 15 bases are shared with TRBD2. The V segment lost 2 bases and the J segment 6 bases; nucleotides outside the gene matches: 5. The CDR3 contains 16 residues. Germline assignment: CDR1 DFQATT and CDR2 SNEGSKA (reference sequence).

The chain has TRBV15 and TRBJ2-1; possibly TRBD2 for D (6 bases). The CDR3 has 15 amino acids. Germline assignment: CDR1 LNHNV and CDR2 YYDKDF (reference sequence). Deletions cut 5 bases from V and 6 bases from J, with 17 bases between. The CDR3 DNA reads TGTGCCACCAGCTGGGACTCTTCGTTTCGCAATGAGCAGTTCTTC. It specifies CATSWDSSFRNEQFF.

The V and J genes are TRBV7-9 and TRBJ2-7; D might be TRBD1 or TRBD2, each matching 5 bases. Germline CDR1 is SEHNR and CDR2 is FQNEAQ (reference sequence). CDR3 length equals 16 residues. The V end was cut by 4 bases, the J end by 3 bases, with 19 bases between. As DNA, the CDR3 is TGTGCCAGCAGCTACCCCAGCCGGGACGGGTACTACGAGCAGTACTTC. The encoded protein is CASSYPSRDGYYEQYF. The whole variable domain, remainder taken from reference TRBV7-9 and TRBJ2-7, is DTGVSQNPRHKITKRGQNVTFRCDPISEHNRLYWYRQTLGQGPEFLTYFQNEAQLEKSRLLSDRFSAERPKGSFSTLEIQRTEQGDSAMYLCASSYPSRDGYYEQYFGPGTRLTVT.

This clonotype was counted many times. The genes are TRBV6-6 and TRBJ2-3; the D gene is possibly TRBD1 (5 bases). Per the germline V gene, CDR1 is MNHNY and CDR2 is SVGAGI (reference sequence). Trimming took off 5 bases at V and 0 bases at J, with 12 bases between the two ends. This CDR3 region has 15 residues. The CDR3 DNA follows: TGTGCCAGCAGTCAGGGCCGACCTAGCACAGATACGCAGTATTTT. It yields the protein CASSQGRPSTDTQYF.

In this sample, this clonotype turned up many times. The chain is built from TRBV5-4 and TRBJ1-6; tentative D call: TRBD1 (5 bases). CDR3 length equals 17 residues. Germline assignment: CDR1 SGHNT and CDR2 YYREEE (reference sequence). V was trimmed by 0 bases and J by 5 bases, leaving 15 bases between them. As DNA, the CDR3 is TGTGCCAGCAGCTTGGAGTACAGGCTACTAAATAATTCACCCCTCCACTTT. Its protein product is CASSLEYRLLNNSPLHF.

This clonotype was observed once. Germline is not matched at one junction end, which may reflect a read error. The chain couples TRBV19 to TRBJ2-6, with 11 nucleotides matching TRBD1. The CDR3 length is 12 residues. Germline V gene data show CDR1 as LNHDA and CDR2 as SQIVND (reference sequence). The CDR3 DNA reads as TGTGCCAGTAGTGCCCTGGACAGGGGGCGAGCTTTC. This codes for CASSALDRGRAF.

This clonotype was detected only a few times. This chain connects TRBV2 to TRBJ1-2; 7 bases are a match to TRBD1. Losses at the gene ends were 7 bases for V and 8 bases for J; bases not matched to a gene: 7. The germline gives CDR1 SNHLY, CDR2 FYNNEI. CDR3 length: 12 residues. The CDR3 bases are TGTGCCAGCACCCTGGACAGGCGCGGCTACACCTTC. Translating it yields CASTLDRRGYTF.

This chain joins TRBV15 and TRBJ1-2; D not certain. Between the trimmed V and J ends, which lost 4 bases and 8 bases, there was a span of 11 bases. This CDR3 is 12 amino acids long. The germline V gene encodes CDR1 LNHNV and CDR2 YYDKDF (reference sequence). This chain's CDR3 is CATSTLLDGYTF. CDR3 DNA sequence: TGTGCCACCAGCACCTTACTAGACGGCTACACCTTC.